The 29 T cell receptor beta chains below come from one sample, sequenced in a study of blood T cell repertoires in COVID-19. TCRdb's copy holds only in-frame clones and misses some; the assay was immunoSEQ multiplex PCR. This table has about 48,000 clones, 60% to 80% appearing once. Sequencing input: peripheral blood. Receptors were obtained from a human donor with active or convalescent COVID-19. The donor label of this sample is uncertain.

The sample holds one count of this clone. V usage is TRBV15 and J usage is TRBJ1-5; no clear D. V lost 0 bases and J 1 base, leaving 7 bases between the germline ends. Germline V gene sequence: CDR1 LNHNV, CDR2 YYDKDF (reference sequence). There are 15 residues in the CDR3. The CDR3 is CATSREAASNQPQHF. The CDR3 DNA sequence: TGTGCCACCAGCAGAGAGGCAGCGAGCAATCAGCCCCAGCATTTT. The variable domain in full, completed from reference TRBV15 and TRBJ1-5, reads DAMVIQNPRYQVTQFGKPVTLSCSQTLNHNVMYWYQQKSSQAPKLLFHYYDKDFNNEADTPDNFQSRRPNTSFCFLDIRSPGLGDTAMYLCATSREAASNQPQHFGDGTRLSIL.

The chain is built from TRBV11-2 and TRBJ1-2; D gene ambiguous. V was trimmed by 5 bases and J by 3 bases, leaving 10 bases between them. Germline-derived CDR1 and CDR2 are SGHAT and FQNNGV. The CDR3 is made up of 13 amino acids. The CDR3 bases are TGTGCCAGCAGCCCCGACACTTACTATGGCTACACCTTC. This gives the protein CASSPDTYYGYTF.

J is TRBJ2-5 and V is TRBV7-3, with TRBD2 matching 7 bases. Unmatched junction bases numbered 10, after V lost 2 bases and J lost 1 base. The CDR3 consists of 17 residues. From germline, CDR1 is SGHTA and CDR2 FQGTGA. As DNA, the CDR3 is TGTGCCAGCAGCTTAGGGACTATAGCGGAGCTCCAAGAGACCCAGTACTTC. It specifies CASSLGTIAELQETQYF. Filled out from reference TRBV7-3 and TRBJ2-5, the complete variable domain reads GAGVSQTPSNKVTEKGKYVELRCDPISGHTALYWYRQSLGQGPEFLIYFQGTGAADDSGLPNDRFFAVRPEGSVSTLKIQRTERGDSAVYLCASSLGTIAELQETQYFGPGTRLLVL.

This clone showed up just once. The J gene is TRBJ2-7, the V gene TRBV14; 9 bases fit TRBD1. V lost 1 base, J lost 7 bases, and 14 bases stayed unmatched. The germline V gene has CDR1 SGHDN and CDR2 FVKESK. CDR3 length: 17 amino acids. CDR3 DNA: TGTGCCAGCAGCCAAGCTCGAAGTGTACAGGGGGCGCGGGAGCAGTACTTC. It encodes CASSQARSVQGAREQYF.

The chain has TRBV12-3 or TRBV12-4 and TRBJ1-5; D unresolved. This CDR3 contains 13 residues. Trimming took 2 bases from V and 5 from J, leaving 7 bases between them. The CDR3 here is CASSLSRDQPQHF. The CDR3 DNA reads as TGTGCCAGCAGTTTATCACGGGATCAGCCCCAGCATTTT.

This chain uses TRBV5-1 with TRBJ2-1; 9 bases align to TRBD2. The CDR3 has 14 amino acids. Germline assignment: CDR1 SGHRS and CDR2 YFSETQ. V lost 5 bases to trimming and J lost 9 bases; unmatched junction nucleotides: 9. The CDR3 region has the DNA TGCGCCAGCAGGCTTAGCGGGAGTTTCGGTGAGCAGTTCTTC. This gives the protein CASRLSGSFGEQFF.

This chain uses TRBV14 with TRBJ1-3, with D tentatively TRBD1 (5 bases). The CDR3 is 15 amino acids. Germline CDR1 is SGHDN and CDR2 is FVKESK. Trimming shortened V by 1 base and J by 4 bases, and 11 bases separated the two germline ends. The CDR3 sequence is CASSQAGVIGNTIYF. CDR3 in DNA: TGTGCCAGCAGCCAAGCGGGGGTCATCGGAAACACCATATATTTT.

The chain has TRBV21-1 and TRBJ2-1; the D call of TRBD1 is as the table states it, not checked on the DNA. TRBV21-1 is a listed pseudogene. The length of the CDR3 is 14 residues. The CDR3 is CASSKVTGDHEQFF. CDR3 in DNA: TGTGCCAGCAGCAAAGTCACAGGGGATCATGAGCAGTTCTTC.

Comments on this clone: The junction shows a germline mismatch at one end, possibly a read error. CDR3 sequence: CATSGGQGWNYGYTF. The CDR3 DNA sequence: TGTGCCACCAGTGGGGGACAGGGATGGAACTATGGCTACACCTTC. The genes are TRBV10-3 and TRBJ1-2, with 9 bases that match TRBD1. The CDR3 covers 15 residues. The germline V gene has CDR1 ENHRY and CDR2 SYGVKD.

The rearrangement links TRBV28 to TRBJ1-4, with 8 bases that match TRBD1. Germline V gives CDR1 MDHEN, CDR2 SYDVKM. Unmatched junction bases numbered 5, after V lost 7 bases and J lost 7 bases. The CDR3 covers 13 residues. Here the CDR3 reads CASNFRGREKLFF. CDR3 nucleotide sequence: TGTGCCAGCAACTTCAGGGGGCGTGAAAAACTGTTTTTT.

This rearrangement joins TRBV10-1 to TRBJ2-7; TRBD1 matches 9 bases. J lost 1 base, V lost 6 bases, and 4 bases had no gene match. CDR1 WNHNN and CDR2 SYGVQD come from the germline V gene (reference sequence). The CDR3 length is 14 residues. The CDR3 reads CASSRTGASYEQYF. For the CDR3, the DNA is TGCGCCAGCAGCCGGACAGGGGCTTCCTACGAGCAGTACTTC.

The V gene is TRBV28, the J gene TRBJ2-4; possibly TRBD1 for D (6 bases). CDR3 length equals 16 residues. The germline V gene encodes CDR1 MDHEN and CDR2 SYDVKM. Trimming took 7 bases from V and 2 from J, leaving 18 bases between them. CDR3 region: CASTSTGSTSKNIQYF. The DNA of the CDR3 is TGTGCCAGCACCTCAACAGGGAGTACGTCCAAAAACATTCAGTACTTC. Full variable domain (outside the CDR3, taken from reference TRBV28 and TRBJ2-4): DVKVTQSSRYLVKRTGEKVFLECVQDMDHENMFWYRQDPGLGLRLIYFSYDVKMKEKGDIPEGYSVSREKKERFSLILESASTNQTSMYLCASTSTGSTSKNIQYFGAGTRLSVL.

The chain carries TRBV27 and TRBJ1-2; 12 nucleotides align to TRBD1. This CDR3 contains 15 residues. With 5 bases clipped from V and 7 bases from J, the junction kept 8 bases outside the gene matches. The V gene's germline CDR1 is MNHEY and CDR2 SMNVEV (reference sequence). The CDR3 sequence: CASSASGQGAGGYTF. The CDR3 DNA reads TGTGCCAGCAGTGCCTCGGGACAGGGGGCGGGTGGCTACACCTTC.

The V gene is TRBV7-2, the J gene TRBJ1-1, with 8 bases that match TRBD1. This CDR3 region has 15 residues. Germline CDR1 and CDR2: SGHTA and FQGNSA. J lost 6 bases, V lost 5 bases, and 11 bases had no gene match. CDR3 nucleotides: TGTGCCAGCAGCACCAGGGGGCGACGTAGTGCTGAAGCTTTCTTT. Protein sequence: CASSTRGRRSAEAFF.

The chain carries TRBV28 and TRBJ1-5; 8 nucleotides match TRBD1. The V segment lost 6 bases and the J segment 7 bases; nucleotides outside the gene matches: 11. In germline, CDR1 is MDHEN, CDR2 SYDVKM. The CDR3 is made up of 15 amino acids. CDR3: CASSPRGQGEQPQHF. The CDR3, as DNA: TGTGCCAGCAGCCCTCGCGGACAGGGAGAACAGCCCCAGCATTTT.

This clone has a handful of counts. Different DNA sequences within this sample yield the same CDR3. V is TRBV3-1 (or the pseudogene TRBV3-2) and J is TRBJ2-7; D might be TRBD2 (5 bases). In germline, CDR1 is LGHDT, CDR2 YNNKEL (reference sequence). This CDR3 has 14 residues. The V and J ends lost 1 base and 2 bases respectively, with 9 bases between them. The CDR3 loop is CASSQGTRTYEQYF. CDR3 sequence (DNA): TGTGCCAGCAGCCAAGGGACTCGTACCTACGAGCAGTACTTC.

The rearrangement joins TRBV10-3 to TRBJ1-2; no clear D gene. This CDR3 is built from 15 residues. Trimming pared 0 bases from V and 8 bases from J, leaving 16 bases between. Germline lookup yields CDR1 ENHRY and CDR2 SYGVKD. In DNA form, the CDR3 reads TGTGCCATCAGTGAGTCAAAGAGCCGGGGTGACGGCTACACCTTC. Translated: CAISESKSRGDGYTF.

This clone was counted a few times. J is TRBJ2-7 and V is TRBV19; TRBD2 is a possible D gene (5 bases). This CDR3 comprises 15 residues. Trimming removed 5 bases at V and 5 bases at J, with 19 bases between. In germline, CDR1 is LNHDA, CDR2 SQIVND (reference sequence). The CDR3 region has the DNA TGTGCCAGTAGTGCCGAACTTAGCGTCCCTAACGAGCAGTACTTC. Translating gives CASSAELSVPNEQYF. The whole variable domain, filled in from reference TRBV19 and TRBJ2-7, reads DGGITQSPKYLFRKEGQNVTLSCEQNLNHDAMYWYRQDPGQGLRLIYYSQIVNDFQKGDIAEGYSVSREKKESFPLTVTSAQKNPTAFYLCASSAELSVPNEQYFGPGTRLTVT.

In nucleotides, the CDR3 is TGCGCCAGCAGCTTGGCCTCTAGCGGTTCCTACAATGAGCAGTTCTTC. It codes for CASSLASSGSYNEQFF. The genes are TRBV5-1 and TRBJ2-1, with 7 bases lining up with TRBD2. CDR3 size: 16 residues. V trimming: 0 bases; J trimming: 1 base; junction bases outside the gene matches: 4. Germline V lookup: CDR1 SGHRS, CDR2 YFSETQ.

This sequence joins TRBV28 and TRBJ1-3, with TRBD1 matching over 12 bases. The germline CDR1 and CDR2 sequences are MDHEN and SYDVKM. CDR3 length: 16 amino acids. With 5 bases clipped from V and 8 bases from J, the junction kept 10 bases outside the gene matches. The CDR3 coding sequence is TGTGCCAGCAGTAGTCCCGGGACAGGGGGCGGTCACACCATATATTTT. Translated, it gives CASSSPGTGGGHTIYF.

The chain is built from TRBV20-1 and TRBJ2-3, with a tentative D call TRBD2 (5 bases). This CDR3 contains 11 residues. The germline V and J ends were trimmed by 3 bases and 10 bases, with 11 bases remaining between them. Germline assignment: CDR1 DFQATT and CDR2 SNEGSKA (reference sequence). CDR3 sequence reads: CSASGRASQYF. DNA of the CDR3: TGCAGTGCTAGTGGGCGGGCTTCGCAGTATTTT.

The chain links TRBV25-1 to TRBJ1-6; possible D gene TRBD1, 5 bases. The CDR3 has 15 residues. V was pared by 7 bases and J by 6 bases, with 16 bases between. CDR1 MGHDK and CDR2 SYGVNS come from the germline V gene. CDR3 protein: CASTKRAGGNSPLHF. CDR3 DNA sequence: TGTGCCAGCACCAAAAGGGCGGGGGGTAATTCACCCCTCCACTTT. The variable domain in full, completed from reference TRBV25-1 and TRBJ1-6, reads EADIYQTPRYLVIGTGKKITLECSQTMGHDKMYWYQQDPGMELHLIHYSYGVNSTEKGDLSSESTVSRIRTEHFPLTLESARPSHTSQYLCASTKRAGGNSPLHFGNGTRLTVT.

The chain combines TRBV6-1 with TRBJ2-7; 9 bases agree with TRBD1. The length of the CDR3 is 14 residues. Looked up from germline, CDR1 is MNHNS and CDR2 is SASEGT. Germline trimming cut 1 base from V and 5 bases from J; bases unmatched to any gene: 3. Here the CDR3 DNA reads TGTGCCAGCAGTGAAGGGACAGGGGTCAACGAGCAGTACTTC. Protein: CASSEGTGVNEQYF.

The CDR3 reads CASSFTQDQPQHF. The CDR3 DNA reads TGTGCCAGCAGCTTCACTCAGGATCAGCCCCAGCATTTT. The chain links TRBV7-8 to TRBJ1-5; D gene uncertain. The CDR3 has 13 residues. The V and J ends lost 3 bases and 5 bases respectively, with 8 bases between them. CDR1 and CDR2 from the germline V gene are SGHVS and FQNEAQ. Full variable domain (remainder filled in from reference TRBV7-8 and TRBJ1-5): GAGVSQSPRYKVAKRGQDVALRCDPISGHVSLFWYQQALGQGPEFLTYFQNEAQLDKSGLPSDRFFAERPEGSVSTLKIQRTQQEDSAVYLCASSFTQDQPQHFGDGTRLSIL.

The rearrangement links TRBV27 to TRBJ1-6, with a weak D call TRBD1 (6 bases). V was trimmed by 7 bases and J by 7 bases, leaving 14 bases between them. The CDR3 covers 14 residues. CDR1 is MNHEY and CDR2 is SMNVEV in the germline V gene (reference sequence). In nucleotides, the CDR3 is TGTGCCAGCAACCTACAGGGCCCGAATTCACCCCTCCACTTT. Translated, it gives CASNLQGPNSPLHF.

This clone was detected only once. The chain employs TRBV7-3 and TRBJ1-2; the match to TRBD1 covers 8 bases. V shed 8 bases and J 7 bases; nucleotides not matched to a gene: 12. This CDR3 is 14 amino acids long. Germline V CDR1 and CDR2: SGHTA, FQGTGA. The CDR3 here is CASARGQGSGGYTF. The CDR3 bases are TGTGCCAGCGCCAGAGGACAGGGATCTGGTGGCTACACCTTC.

The chain combines TRBV5-1 with TRBJ2-5; D remains ambiguous. The CDR3 contains 15 residues. Trimming took off 0 bases at V and 2 bases at J, with 11 bases between the two ends. CDR1 is SGHRS, CDR2 YFSETQ, per germline. The CDR3 loop is CASSLAGVAQETQYF. The CDR3 DNA is TGCGCCAGCAGCTTGGCCGGTGTAGCACAAGAGACCCAGTACTTC.

This clone is a singleton in its sample. This sequence joins TRBV14 and TRBJ1-5, with 9 bases aligning to TRBD1. Trimming removed 4 bases from V and 2 bases from J; junction bases left unmatched: 6. Germline values: CDR1 SGHDN, CDR2 FVKESK. This CDR3 has 16 amino acids. CDR3: CASSRRQGEGNQPQHF. CDR3 nucleotide sequence: TGTGCCAGCAGCCGGAGACAGGGGGAAGGCAATCAGCCCCAGCATTTT. Full variable domain (rest looked up from reference TRBV14 and TRBJ1-5): EAGVTQFPSHSVIEKGQTVTLRCDPISGHDNLYWYRRVMGKEIKFLLHFVKESKQDESGMPNNRFLAERTGGTYSTLKVQPAELEDSGVYFCASSRRQGEGNQPQHFGDGTRLSIL.

This chain joins TRBV5-6 and TRBJ2-1, with D possibly TRBD1 on 6 matching bases. The CDR3 extends over 15 amino acids. Germline-derived CDR1 and CDR2 are SGHDT and YYEEEE. V was trimmed by 4 bases and J by 9 bases, leaving 20 bases between them. CDR3 DNA: TGTGCCAGCAGCCGCCGCTTACAGGGAGTAGGTGAGCAGTTCTTC. Translated, it gives CASSRRLQGVGEQFF.